These 26 T cell receptor beta chains were sequenced from one sample in a study of blood T cell repertoires in COVID-19. Produced via immunoSEQ multiplex PCR; TCRdb's table is partial and in-frame only. This table holds fewer than 200,000 clones, more than 65% found once. The sequenced sample consisted of PBMCs or T cells enriched from blood (not recorded which). These receptors were collected from a woman aged 40 to 50 with acute COVID-19.

This clone was seen a few times. The chain links TRBV24-1 to TRBJ2-1; perhaps TRBD2 as D (5 bases). Trimming took 4 bases from V and 2 from J, leaving 14 bases between them. Looked up from germline, CDR1 is KGHDR and CDR2 is SFDVKD. The CDR3 sequence is 16 residues long. CDR3 nucleotides: TGTGCCACCAGTGACTCACACCCGGGGACCTACAATGAGCAGTTCTTC. Translated: CATSDSHPGTYNEQFF.

V and J are TRBV27 and TRBJ1-2, with TRBD1 matching 7 bases. The CDR3 loop spans 14 amino acids. J was trimmed by 2 bases and V by 5 bases; bases with no gene match: 5. Germline V gene sequence: CDR1 MNHEY, CDR2 SMNVEV (reference sequence). The CDR3 here is CASSHRGQNYGYTF. CDR3 sequence (DNA): TGTGCCAGCAGTCACAGGGGACAAAACTATGGCTACACCTTC.

CDR3 nucleotides: TGTGCCAGCTCACAAGGGACAGAAGAGACCCAGTACTTC. This encodes CASSQGTEETQYF. The rearrangement joins TRBV18 to TRBJ2-5; 7 nucleotides line up with TRBD1. CDR1 is KGHSH, CDR2 LQKENI, per germline. The V segment lost 4 bases and the J segment 3 bases; nucleotides outside the gene matches: 2. CDR3 size: 13 residues. Full variable domain (remainder filled in from reference TRBV18 and TRBJ2-5): NAGVMQNPRHLVRRRGQEARLRCSPMKGHSHVYWYRQLPEEGLKFMVYLQKENIIDESGMPKERFSAEFPKEGPSILRIQQVVRGDSAAYFCASSQGTEETQYFGPGTRLLVL.

Written as DNA, the CDR3 is TGTGCCAGCAGTGAGCTGGGCCGCTCTGGAAACACCATATATTTT. It yields the protein CASSELGRSGNTIYF. The chain combines TRBV6-1 with TRBJ1-3, with D unclear. Trimming took off 3 bases at V and 0 bases at J, with 9 bases between the two ends. The CDR3 covers 15 residues. CDR1 is MNHNS, CDR2 SASEGT, per germline.

The rearrangement links TRBV9 to TRBJ1-1; 8 bases align to TRBD1. The CDR3 consists of 13 residues. The V and J ends lost 3 bases and 3 bases, in that order; junction bases with no gene match: 1. CDR1 and CDR2 (germline): SGDLS, YYNGEE. Here the CDR3 reads CASSATGDTEAFF. The CDR3 region has the DNA TGTGCCAGCAGCGCGACAGGGGACACTGAAGCTTTCTTT. Drawing the rest from reference TRBV9 and TRBJ1-1, the complete variable domain is DSGVTQTPKHLITATGQRVTLRCSPRSGDLSVYWYQQSLDQGLQFLIQYYNGEERAKGNILERFSAQQFPDLHSELNLSSLELGDSALYFCASSATGDTEAFFGQGTRLTVV.

Notes on this clone: Distinct nucleotide sequences in the sample also encode this CDR3. The chain couples TRBV7-3 to TRBJ2-1, with TRBD2 matching over 9 bases. V was pared by 0 bases and J by 12 bases, with 12 bases of the junction left unmatched. The length of the CDR3 is 16 residues. Germline CDR1 SGHTA, CDR2 FQGTGA. Here the CDR3 reads CASSLTGGSGSLGQFF. As DNA, the CDR3 is TGTGCCAGCAGCTTAACGGGGGGTAGCGGGAGTCTCGGGCAGTTCTTC. The full variable domain, its missing parts supplied by reference TRBV7-3 and TRBJ2-1, is GAGVSQTPSNKVTEKGKYVELRCDPISGHTALYWYRQSLGQGPEFLIYFQGTGAADDSGLPNDRFFAVRPEGSVSTLKIQRTERGDSAVYLCASSLTGGSGSLGQFFGPGTRLTVL.

CDR3 loop: CASSLDGVSDTQYF. For the CDR3, the DNA is TGTGCCAGCAGCTTGGACGGGGTTTCGGATACGCAGTATTTT. The gene calls are TRBV5-4 and TRBJ2-3; tentatively, D is TRBD2 (5 bases). This CDR3 has 14 amino acids. Germline CDR1 SGHNT, CDR2 YYREEE (reference sequence). V was cut by 0 bases and J by 6 bases, with 11 bases left in between.

The J gene is TRBJ1-5, the V gene TRBV7-8; no definite D call. Trimming removed 1 base from V and 2 bases from J, with 12 bases in between. This CDR3 spans 16 amino acids. Germline CDR1 and CDR2: SGHVS and FQNEAQ. The CDR3 DNA sequence: TGTGCCAGCAGCTTAGATGGAGGGTCCGGCAATCAGCCCCAGCATTTT. Protein product: CASSLDGGSGNQPQHF.

CDR3 bases: TGTGCCAGCAGCTTGCCCAGTCAAGAGACCCAGTACTTC. Its translation: CASSLPSQETQYF. V usage is TRBV5-6 and J usage is TRBJ2-5; D is unresolved. The germline V gene has CDR1 SGHDT and CDR2 YYEEEE. Trimming left V 1 base short and J 2 bases short, with 6 bases between. The CDR3 sequence is 13 residues long.

The J gene is TRBJ2-7, the V gene TRBV19, with 9 bases fitting TRBD2. The CDR3 covers 14 residues. Germline CDR1 and CDR2: LNHDA and SQIVND (reference sequence). Trimming cost V 1 base and J 6 bases; bases outside gene matches: 4. The CDR3 nucleotides are TGTGCCAGTAGTATAGGGGGACTAGCCATCGAGCAGTACTTC. Protein sequence: CASSIGGLAIEQYF.

J is TRBJ1-6 and V is TRBV15; 7 positions match TRBD1. The CDR3 consists of 15 residues. The germline V gene has CDR1 LNHNV and CDR2 YYDKDF (reference sequence). J lost 6 bases, V lost 2 bases, and 4 bases had no gene match. Written as DNA, the CDR3 is TGTGCCACCAGCAGACGGACAGGCGGTAATTCACCCCTCCACTTT. Protein: CATSRRTGGNSPLHF.

This chain connects TRBV5-1 to TRBJ2-1, with 10 positions matching TRBD2. V was pared by 3 bases and J by 3 bases, with 6 bases of the junction left unmatched. The CDR3 extends over 16 amino acids. Germline CDR1 and CDR2: SGHRS and YFSETQ. The CDR3 region is CASSSGGTSDYNEQFF. The CDR3 DNA reads TGCGCCAGCAGCTCCGGGGGGACTAGCGACTACAATGAGCAGTTCTTC.

This clone showed up just a few times. V gene TRBV6-5 combines with J gene TRBJ2-1; D is perhaps TRBD1 (6 bases). With 0 bases removed from V and 2 bases from J, the gap between germline ends came to 11 bases. Germline CDR1 MNHEY, CDR2 SVGAGI. The CDR3 runs to 16 residues. The CDR3 sequence is CASSYSSEGAYNEQFF. In nucleotides, the CDR3 is TGTGCCAGCAGTTACTCGAGCGAGGGGGCCTACAATGAGCAGTTCTTC.

V is TRBV4-1 and J is TRBJ2-3; TRBD2 matches at 7 bases. The length of the CDR3 is 14 residues. Germline CDR1 MGHRA, CDR2 YSYEKL. Germline trimming cut 1 base from V and 7 bases from J; bases unmatched to any gene: 5. DNA of the CDR3: TGCGCCAGCAGCCAAGGCGGGAGTTTATATACGCAGTATTTT. This sequence encodes CASSQGGSLYTQYF.

This clone occurred many times. Other DNA sequences from this sample encode an identical CDR3 as well. The chain is built from TRBV2 and TRBJ2-2; 7 positions match TRBD1. Germline lookup yields CDR1 SNHLY and CDR2 FYNNEI. V lost 7 bases and J lost 0; bases outside the gene matches: 5. The CDR3 is 15 amino acids. The CDR3 DNA sequence: TGTGCCAGCACTGGGGGACAGCCGAACACCGGGGAGCTGTTTTTT. It is translated as CASTGGQPNTGELFF.

The genes are TRBV9 and TRBJ2-2; TRBD2 matches at 9 bases. From germline, CDR1 is SGDLS and CDR2 YYNGEE. J lost 7 bases, V lost 4 bases, and 11 bases had no gene match. The CDR3 consists of 16 residues. CDR3 sequence reads: CASSLWASGTYGELFF. CDR3 nucleotide sequence: TGTGCCAGCAGCCTTTGGGCTAGCGGGACCTACGGGGAGCTGTTTTTT.

The chain joins TRBV5-1 to TRBJ1-5; possibly TRBD1 for D (5 bases). CDR3 size: 14 residues. V was shortened by 0 bases and J by 6 bases, with 10 bases between the two germline ends. Germline CDR1 is SGHRS and CDR2 is YFSETQ. CDR3 in amino acids: CASSLERGGQPQHF. The CDR3, as DNA: TGCGCCAGCAGCTTGGAGCGGGGCGGTCAGCCCCAGCATTTT. The entire variable domain, with the rest obtained from reference TRBV5-1 and TRBJ1-5, is as follows: KAGVTQTPRYLIKTRGQQVTLSCSPISGHRSVSWYQQTPGQGLQFLFEYFSETQRNKGNFPGRFSGRQFSNSRSEMNVSTLELGDSALYLCASSLERGGQPQHFGDGTRLSIL.

The CDR3 bases are TGTGCCAGCAGGGGAGCGGGAGGACCTTACAATGAGCAGTTCTTC. Amino acid sequence: CASRGAGGPYNEQFF. The V gene is TRBV7-9, the J gene TRBJ2-1, with 9 bases fitting TRBD2. The CDR3 is 15 residues long. Germline lookup yields CDR1 SEHNR and CDR2 FQNEAQ (reference sequence). With 6 bases clipped from V and 4 bases from J, the junction kept 7 bases outside the gene matches.

This clone was seen at least ten times. The chain links TRBV29-1 to TRBJ2-3; TRBD2 matches 12 bases. Germline loops: CDR1 SQVTM, CDR2 ANQGSEA. CDR3 size: 15 residues. Losses at the gene ends were 8 bases for V and 3 bases for J; bases not matched to a gene: 9. This CDR3 is CSTRTSGAVTDTQYF. Written as DNA, the CDR3 is TGCAGCACCAGGACTAGCGGGGCTGTGACAGATACGCAGTATTTT.

This clone was detected once. The CDR3 loop reads CASSVGGSTDTQYF. CDR3 DNA sequence: TGTGCCAGCAGCGTTGGGGGGAGTACAGATACGCAGTATTTT. The rearrangement links TRBV9 to TRBJ2-3; D is perhaps TRBD2 (6 bases). CDR1 and CDR2 from the germline V gene are SGDLS and YYNGEE. The CDR3 covers 14 residues. Trimming took 2 bases from V and 3 from J, leaving 10 bases between them.

The chain couples TRBV3-1 (or the pseudogene TRBV3-2) to TRBJ2-1, with 7 bases identical to TRBD2. V trimming: 0 bases; J trimming: 8 bases; junction bases outside the gene matches: 16. Germline V lookup: CDR1 LGHDT, CDR2 YNNKEL (reference sequence). The CDR3 is 18 amino acids. The CDR3 spells CASSQEFSRRESIYEQFF. DNA of the CDR3: TGTGCCAGCAGCCAAGAGTTCTCTAGGCGGGAGTCGATCTATGAGCAGTTCTTC.

The J gene is TRBJ2-1, the V gene TRBV28, with TRBD2 as a possible D gene (6 bases). This CDR3 has 15 amino acids. V was trimmed by 6 bases and J by 10 bases, leaving 22 bases between them. Germline-derived CDR1 and CDR2 are MDHEN and SYDVKM. CDR3 DNA: TGTGCCAGCAGGCCCTGGGGGGACCAAGTAGGAGAGCAGTTCTTC. It encodes CASRPWGDQVGEQFF. The full variable domain, rest sourced from reference TRBV28 and TRBJ2-1, is DVKVTQSSRYLVKRTGEKVFLECVQDMDHENMFWYRQDPGLGLRLIYFSYDVKMKEKGDIPEGYSVSREKKERFSLILESASTNQTSMYLCASRPWGDQVGEQFFGPGTRLTVL.

This clone was counted a few times. The chain uses TRBV19 and TRBJ2-2; 10 nucleotides agree with TRBD2. The germline V gene has CDR1 LNHDA and CDR2 SQIVND (reference sequence). The V and J ends lost 0 bases and 0 bases, in that order; junction bases with no gene match: 4. CDR3 size: 18 residues. The CDR3 spells CASSIDRGLASNTGELFF. For the CDR3, the DNA is TGTGCCAGTAGTATAGATAGGGGACTAGCGTCGAACACCGGGGAGCTGTTTTTT.

The rearrangement uses TRBV4-1 and TRBJ1-1; D gene ambiguous. Germline CDR1 reads MGHRA; CDR2 reads YSYEKL. The V end was cut by 1 base, the J end by 0 bases, with 12 bases between. There are 16 residues in the CDR3. In DNA, the CDR3 is TGCGCCAGCAGCCAAGGTGCGGCTCCTATGAACACTGAAGCTTTCTTT. Its translation is CASSQGAAPMNTEAFF.

Worth noting for this clone: Relative to the germline gene, one junction end is altered; a read error may explain this. The rearrangement uses TRBV19 and TRBJ1-1, with D maybe TRBD1 (5 bases). The length of the CDR3 is 12 residues. Germline V gives CDR1 LNHDA, CDR2 SQIVND (reference sequence). DNA for the CDR3: TGTGCCAGTAGCTTACAGGCGGCTAAAGCCGCCTTT. It translates to CASSLQAAKAAF.

The chain links TRBV21-1 to TRBJ2-1; the table's D call, TRBD2, was not checked against the DNA. TRBV21-1 is deemed a pseudogene. This CDR3 region has 10 residues. This chain's CDR3 is CASTTPEQFF. DNA of the CDR3: TGTGCCAGCACCACTCCTGAGCAGTTCTTC.